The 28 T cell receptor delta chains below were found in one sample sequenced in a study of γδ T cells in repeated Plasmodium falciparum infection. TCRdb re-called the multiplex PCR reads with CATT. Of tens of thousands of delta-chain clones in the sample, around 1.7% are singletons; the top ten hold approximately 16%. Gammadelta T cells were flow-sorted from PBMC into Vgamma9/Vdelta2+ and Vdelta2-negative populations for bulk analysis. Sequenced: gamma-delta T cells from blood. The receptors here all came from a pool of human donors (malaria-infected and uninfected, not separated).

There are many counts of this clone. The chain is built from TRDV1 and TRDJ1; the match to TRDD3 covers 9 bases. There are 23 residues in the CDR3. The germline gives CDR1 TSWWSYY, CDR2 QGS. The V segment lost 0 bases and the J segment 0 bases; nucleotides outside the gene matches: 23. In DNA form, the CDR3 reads TGTGCTCTTGGGGAACTAACGGAGGCATTAACTTCGGGGGGATACCCTAACACCGATAAACTCATCTTT. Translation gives CALGELTEALTSGGYPNTDKLIF.

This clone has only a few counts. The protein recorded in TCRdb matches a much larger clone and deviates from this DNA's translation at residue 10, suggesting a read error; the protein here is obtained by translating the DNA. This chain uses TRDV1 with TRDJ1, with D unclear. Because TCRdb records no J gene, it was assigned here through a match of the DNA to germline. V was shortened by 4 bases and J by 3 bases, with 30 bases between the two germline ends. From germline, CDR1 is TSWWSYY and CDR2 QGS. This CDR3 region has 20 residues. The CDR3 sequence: CALGVFSDPPTSLESDKLIF. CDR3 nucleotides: TGTGCTCTTGGGGTCTTCAGCGATCCTCCAACGTCGCTGGAGTCCGATAAACTCATCTTT.

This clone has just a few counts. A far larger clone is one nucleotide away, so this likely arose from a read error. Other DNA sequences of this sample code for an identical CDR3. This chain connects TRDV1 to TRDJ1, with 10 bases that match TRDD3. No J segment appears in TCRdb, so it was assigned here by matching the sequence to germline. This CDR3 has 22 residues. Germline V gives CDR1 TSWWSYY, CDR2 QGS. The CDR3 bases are TGTGCTCTCGGGGAACTAAGCTACAACGTCTTACTGGGGGATGCTTACACCGATAAACTCATCTTT. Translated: CALGELSYNVLLGDAYTDKLIF.

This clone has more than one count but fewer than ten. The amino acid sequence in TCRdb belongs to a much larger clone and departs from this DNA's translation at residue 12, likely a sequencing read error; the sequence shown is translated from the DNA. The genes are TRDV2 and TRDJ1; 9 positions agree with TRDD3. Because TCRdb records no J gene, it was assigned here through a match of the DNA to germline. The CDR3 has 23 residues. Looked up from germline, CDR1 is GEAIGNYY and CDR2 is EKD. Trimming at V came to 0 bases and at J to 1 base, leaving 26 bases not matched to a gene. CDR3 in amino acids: CACDTVGSAVKRGYAAATDKLIF. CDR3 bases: TGTGCCTGTGACACCGTTGGTAGCGCGGTAAAAAGGGGATACGCAGCCGCCACCGATAAACTCATCTTT.

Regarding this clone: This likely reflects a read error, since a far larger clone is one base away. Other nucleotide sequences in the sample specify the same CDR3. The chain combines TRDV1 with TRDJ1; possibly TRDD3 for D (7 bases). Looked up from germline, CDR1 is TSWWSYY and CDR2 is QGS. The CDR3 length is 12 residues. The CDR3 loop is CALPGYADKLIF. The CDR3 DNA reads TGTGCCCTTCCCGGATACGCCGATAAACTCATCTTT.

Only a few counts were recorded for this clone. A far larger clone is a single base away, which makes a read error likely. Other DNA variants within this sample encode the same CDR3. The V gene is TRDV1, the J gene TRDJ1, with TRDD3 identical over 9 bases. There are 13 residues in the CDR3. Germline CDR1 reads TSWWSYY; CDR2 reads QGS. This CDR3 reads CALGVLGDAKLIF. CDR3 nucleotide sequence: TGCGCTCTTGGGGTACTGGGGGACGCTAAACTCATCTTT.

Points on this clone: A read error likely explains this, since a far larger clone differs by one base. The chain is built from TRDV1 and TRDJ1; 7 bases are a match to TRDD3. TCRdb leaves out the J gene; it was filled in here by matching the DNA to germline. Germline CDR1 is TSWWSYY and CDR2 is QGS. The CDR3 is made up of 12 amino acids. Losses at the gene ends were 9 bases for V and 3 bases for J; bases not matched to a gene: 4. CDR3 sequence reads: CALPGYADKLIF. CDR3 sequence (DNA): TGTGCTCTCCCCGGATACGCCGATAAACTCATCTTT.

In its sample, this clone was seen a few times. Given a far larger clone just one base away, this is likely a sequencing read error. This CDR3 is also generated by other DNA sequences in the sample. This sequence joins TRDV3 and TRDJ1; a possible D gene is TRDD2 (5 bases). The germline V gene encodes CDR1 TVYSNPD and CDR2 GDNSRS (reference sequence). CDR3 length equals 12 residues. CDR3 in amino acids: CAFKPYTDKLIF. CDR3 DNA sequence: TGTGCCTTTAAACCCTACACCGATAAACTCATCTTC.

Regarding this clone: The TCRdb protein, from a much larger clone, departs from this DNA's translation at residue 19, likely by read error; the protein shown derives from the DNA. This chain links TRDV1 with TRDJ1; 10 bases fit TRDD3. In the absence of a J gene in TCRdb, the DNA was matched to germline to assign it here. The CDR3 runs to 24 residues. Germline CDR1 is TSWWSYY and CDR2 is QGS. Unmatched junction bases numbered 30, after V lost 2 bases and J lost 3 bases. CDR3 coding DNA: TGTGCTCTTGGGGAATTAGCCTCCGATACTGGGGGATGCCGGATTAGGAGAGGCGCCGATAAACTCATCTTT. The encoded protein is CALGELASDTGGCRIRRGADKLIF.

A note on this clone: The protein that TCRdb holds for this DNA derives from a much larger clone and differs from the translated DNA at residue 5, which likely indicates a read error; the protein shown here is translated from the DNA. CDR3 sequence: CACDRAPSYVEGKVRNDKLIF. CDR3 in DNA: TGTGCCTGTGACCGAGCACCTTCCTACGTGGAGGGAAAGGTTCGTAACGACAAACTCATCTTT. The chain recombines TRDV2 with TRDJ1; the match to TRDD2 covers 9 bases. In the absence of a J gene in TCRdb, the DNA was matched to germline to assign it here. The CDR3 is made up of 21 amino acids. Losses at the gene ends were 3 bases for V and 8 bases for J; bases not matched to a gene: 30. Germline assignment: CDR1 GEAIGNYY and CDR2 EKD.

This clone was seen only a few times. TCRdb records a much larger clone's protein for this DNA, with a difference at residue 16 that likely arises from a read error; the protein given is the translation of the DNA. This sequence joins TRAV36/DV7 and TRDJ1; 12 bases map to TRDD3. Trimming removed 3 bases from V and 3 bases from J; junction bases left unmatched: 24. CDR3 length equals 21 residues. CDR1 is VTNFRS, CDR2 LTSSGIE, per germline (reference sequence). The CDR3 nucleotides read TGTGCTGTGGTCCTCATCCTGCCCTTCTGGGGGATACGCTCGGACGCCGATAAACTCATCTTT. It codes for CAVVLILPFWGIRSDADKLIF.

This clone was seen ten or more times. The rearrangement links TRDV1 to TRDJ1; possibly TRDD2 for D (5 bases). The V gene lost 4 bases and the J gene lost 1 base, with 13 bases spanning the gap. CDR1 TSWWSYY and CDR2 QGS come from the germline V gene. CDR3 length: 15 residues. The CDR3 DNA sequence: TGTGCTCTTGGGGCCCCCCTACGGCGCACCGATAAACTCATCTTT. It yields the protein CALGAPLRRTDKLIF.

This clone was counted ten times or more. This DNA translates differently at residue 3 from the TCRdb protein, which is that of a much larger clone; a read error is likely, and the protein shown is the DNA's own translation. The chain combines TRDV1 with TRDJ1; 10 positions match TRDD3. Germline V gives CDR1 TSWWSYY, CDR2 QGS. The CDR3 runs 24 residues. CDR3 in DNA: TGTGCTCCTGGGATTCTTCTAGGGGCCTTTCCTAGGACTGGGGGATTTGGAAGCACCGATAAACTCATCTTT. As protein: CAPGILLGAFPRTGGFGSTDKLIF.

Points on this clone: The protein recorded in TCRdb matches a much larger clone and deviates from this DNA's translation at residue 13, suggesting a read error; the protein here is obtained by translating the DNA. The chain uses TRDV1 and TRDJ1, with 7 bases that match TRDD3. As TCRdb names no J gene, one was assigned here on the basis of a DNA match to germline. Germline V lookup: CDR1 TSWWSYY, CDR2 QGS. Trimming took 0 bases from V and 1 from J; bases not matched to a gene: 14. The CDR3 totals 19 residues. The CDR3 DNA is TGTGCTCTTGGGGAACTGACCCTCGTCTGGGGGCCATGCACCGATAAACTCATCTTT. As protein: CALGELTLVWGPCTDKLIF.

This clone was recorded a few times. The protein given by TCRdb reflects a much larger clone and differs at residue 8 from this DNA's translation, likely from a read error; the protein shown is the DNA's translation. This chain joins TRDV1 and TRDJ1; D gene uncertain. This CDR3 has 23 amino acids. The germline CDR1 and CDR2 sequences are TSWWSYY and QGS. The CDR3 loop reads CALGEDPYPLYKSFSPYTDELIF. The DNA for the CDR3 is TGTGCTCTTGGGGAAGACCCGTACCCTCTCTATAAGTCATTCTCCCCGTACACCGATGAACTCATCTTT.

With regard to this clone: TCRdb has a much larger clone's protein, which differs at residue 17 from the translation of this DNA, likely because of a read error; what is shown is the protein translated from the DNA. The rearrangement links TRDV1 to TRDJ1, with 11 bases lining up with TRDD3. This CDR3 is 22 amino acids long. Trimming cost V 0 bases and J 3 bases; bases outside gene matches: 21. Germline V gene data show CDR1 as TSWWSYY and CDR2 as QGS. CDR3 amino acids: CALGELVTWDTWGIRDADKLIF. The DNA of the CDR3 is TGTGCTCTTGGGGAACTAGTGACCTGGGACACGTGGGGGATACGCGACGCCGATAAACTCATCTTT.

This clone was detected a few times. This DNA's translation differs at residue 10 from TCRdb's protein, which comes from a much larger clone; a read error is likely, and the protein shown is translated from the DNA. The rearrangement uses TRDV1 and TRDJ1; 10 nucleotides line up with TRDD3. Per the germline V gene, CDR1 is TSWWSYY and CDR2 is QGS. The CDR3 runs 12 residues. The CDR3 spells CAHGGYTDKPIF. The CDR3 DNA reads TGTGCTCATGGGGGATACACCGATAAACCCATCTTT.

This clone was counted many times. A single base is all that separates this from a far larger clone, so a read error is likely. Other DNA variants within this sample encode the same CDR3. DNA for the CDR3: TGTGCTCTTGGGGAACTGCATACCACCCGCCTTCCTACTTTCAGTTTCACCGATAAACTCATCTTT. Translated, it gives CALGELHTTRLPTFSFTDKLIF. This chain uses TRDV1 with TRDJ1; TRDD2 agrees at 9 bases. TCRdb supplies no J gene; here it was assigned by aligning the nucleotide sequence to germline. This CDR3 contains 22 residues. Germline assignment: CDR1 TSWWSYY and CDR2 QGS. The J segment lost 1 base and the V segment lost 0 bases, leaving 21 bases of the junction unmatched.

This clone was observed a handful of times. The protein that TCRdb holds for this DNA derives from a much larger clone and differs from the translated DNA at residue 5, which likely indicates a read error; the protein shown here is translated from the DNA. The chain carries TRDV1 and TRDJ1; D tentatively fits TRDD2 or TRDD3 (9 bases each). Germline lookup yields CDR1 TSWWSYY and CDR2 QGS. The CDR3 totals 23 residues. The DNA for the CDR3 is TGTGCCTTCCATGCCTCCTTCCTACGGGTACTGGGGGACCAGCTGGGGGACACCGATAAACTCATCTTT. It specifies CAFHASFLRVLGDQLGDTDKLIF.

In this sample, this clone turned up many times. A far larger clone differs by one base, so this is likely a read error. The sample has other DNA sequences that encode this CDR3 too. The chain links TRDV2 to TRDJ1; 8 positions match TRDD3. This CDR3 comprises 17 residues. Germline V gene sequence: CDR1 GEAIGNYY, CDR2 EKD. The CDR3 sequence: CACDTERGYFRTDKLIF. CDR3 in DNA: TGTGCCTGTGACACCGAGAGGGGATACTTTCGGACCGATAAGCTCATCTTT.

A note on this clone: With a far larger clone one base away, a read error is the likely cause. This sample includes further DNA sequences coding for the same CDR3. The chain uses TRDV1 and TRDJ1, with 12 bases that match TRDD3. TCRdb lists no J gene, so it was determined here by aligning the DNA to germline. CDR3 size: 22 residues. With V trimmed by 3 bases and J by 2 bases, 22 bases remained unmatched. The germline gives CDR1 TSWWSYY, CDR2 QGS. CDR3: CALGDGLPLLGDTKRGTDKLIF. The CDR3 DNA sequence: TGTGCTCTTGGGGATGGCCTCCCCCTACTGGGGGATACAAAAAGGGGGACCGATAAACTCATCTTT.

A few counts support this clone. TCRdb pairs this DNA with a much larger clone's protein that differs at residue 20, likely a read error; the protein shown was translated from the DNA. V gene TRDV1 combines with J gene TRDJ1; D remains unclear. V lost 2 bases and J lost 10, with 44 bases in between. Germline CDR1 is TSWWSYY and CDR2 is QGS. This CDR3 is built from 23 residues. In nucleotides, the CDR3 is TGTGCTCTTGGGGAAGACCCGTCCCCTCTCTATAAGTCATTCTCCCCGTACACCGATGGACTCATCTTT. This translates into CALGEDPSPLYKSFSPYTDGLIF.

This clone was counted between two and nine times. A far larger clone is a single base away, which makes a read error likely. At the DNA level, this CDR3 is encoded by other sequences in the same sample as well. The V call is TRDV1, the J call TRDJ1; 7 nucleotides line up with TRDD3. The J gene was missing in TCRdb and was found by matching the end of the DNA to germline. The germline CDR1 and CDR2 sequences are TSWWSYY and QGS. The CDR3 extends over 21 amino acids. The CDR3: CALGPQGRFLPLGMYTDKLIF. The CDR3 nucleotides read TGTGCTCTTGGGCCTCAAGGGAGATTCCTCCCACTGGGGATGTACACCGACAAACTCATCTTT.

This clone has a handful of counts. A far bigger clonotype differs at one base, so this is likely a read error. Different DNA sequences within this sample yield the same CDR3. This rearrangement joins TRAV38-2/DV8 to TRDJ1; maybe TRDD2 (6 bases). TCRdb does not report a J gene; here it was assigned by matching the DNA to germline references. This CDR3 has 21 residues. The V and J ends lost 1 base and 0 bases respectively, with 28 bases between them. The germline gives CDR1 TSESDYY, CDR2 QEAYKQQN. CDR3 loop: CAYRSFLMNLPYKVYTDKLIF. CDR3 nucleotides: TGTGCTTATAGGAGCTTTCTGATGAACCTTCCATACAAGGTATACACCGATAAACTCATCTTT.

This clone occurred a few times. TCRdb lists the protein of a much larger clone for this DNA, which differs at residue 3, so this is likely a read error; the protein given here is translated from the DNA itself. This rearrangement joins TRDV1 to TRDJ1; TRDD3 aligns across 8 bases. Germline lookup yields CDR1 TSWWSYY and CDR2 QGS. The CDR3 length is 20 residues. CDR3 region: CAPGEQGLYGVLGGGDKLIF. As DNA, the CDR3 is TGTGCTCCTGGGGAACAAGGACTTTACGGCGTACTGGGGGGAGGCGATAAACTCATCTTT.

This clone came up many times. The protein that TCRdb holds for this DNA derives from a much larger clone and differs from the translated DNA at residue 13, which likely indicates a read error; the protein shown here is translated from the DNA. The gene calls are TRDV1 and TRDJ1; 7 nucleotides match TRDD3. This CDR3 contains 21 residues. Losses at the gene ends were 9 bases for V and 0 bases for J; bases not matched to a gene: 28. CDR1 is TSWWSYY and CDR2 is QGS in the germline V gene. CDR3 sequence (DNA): TGTGCTCTCATAACCAAGCCTTCTCCTAACTGGGGATCTAATTACACCGATAAACTCATCTTT. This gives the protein CALITKPSPNWGSNYTDKLIF.

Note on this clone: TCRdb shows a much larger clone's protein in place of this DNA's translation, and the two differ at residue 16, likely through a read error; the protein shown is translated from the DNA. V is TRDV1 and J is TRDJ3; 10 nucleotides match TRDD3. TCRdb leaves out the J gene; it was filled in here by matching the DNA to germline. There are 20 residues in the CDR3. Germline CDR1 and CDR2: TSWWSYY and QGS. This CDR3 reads CALGGRVRTGGSWDTQQMFF. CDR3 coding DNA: TGTGCTCTTGGGGGCAGGGTAAGAACTGGGGGATCCTGGGACACCCAACAGATGTTTTTC.

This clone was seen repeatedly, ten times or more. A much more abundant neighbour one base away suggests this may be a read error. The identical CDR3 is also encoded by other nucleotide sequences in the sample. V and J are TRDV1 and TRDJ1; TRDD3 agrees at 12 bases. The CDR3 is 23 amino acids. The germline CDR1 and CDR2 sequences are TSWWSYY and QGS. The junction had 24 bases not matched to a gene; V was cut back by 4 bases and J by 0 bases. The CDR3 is CALGAPTGREILGDTGYTDKLIF. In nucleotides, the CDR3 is TGTGCTCTTGGGGCACCTACAGGGCGTGAGATACTGGGGGATACAGGGTACACCGATAAACTCATCTTT.